Only one count was recorded for the clone carrying this T cell receptor beta chain. The record originates from a study of T cell repertoires in ileal Crohn's disease. Using immunoSEQ multiplex PCR, the repertoire was profiled, and TCRdb retains in-frame clones only, with some absent. Of around 7,000 clones listed, about 78% are singletons. Time point defined: proximal margin of the surgical specimen (macroscopically non-inflamed). The V end lost 0 bases, the J end lost 7 bases, and 16 bases lay between the germline ends. Germline values: CDR1 MNHEY, CDR2 SVGAGI. CDR3 length: 16 residues. This clonotype originated in an adult with Crohn's disease. The sequencing sample was made of ileal tissue. The rearrangement joins TRBV6-5 to TRBJ2-1; D remains ambiguous. The CDR3 is CASSYSKFSLGNEQFF. For the CDR3, the DNA is TGTGCCAGCAGTTACTCGAAATTTTCTCTGGGAAATGAGCAGTTCTTC.